This T cell receptor beta chain was captured in a study of T cells in Graves' hyperthyroidism and ophthalmopathy. Findings and caveats of the study: Peripheral blood also featured most of the thyroid clonotypes expanded above 0.001.

This clonotype occurred many times. As yet, its antigen is unknown. This CDR3 is 13 amino acids long. Germline V gene data show CDR1 as SGHTA and CDR2 as FQGNSA. Trimming pared 1 base from V and 6 bases from J, leaving 9 bases between. Researchers amplified the TCR beta CDR3 regions from RNA transcripts. HTBI primers were the set used in a first-round RT-PCR of the TCR CDR3. One entry per CDR3 protein results from TCRdb running MiXCR on the multiplex PCR reads. The sample contains about 350,000 distinct CDR3 sequences, 15% to 20% of which appear only once. The cohort's ophthalmopathy patients, a group with duration under 3 months, had a Clinical Activity Score of at least 3 and a NOSPECS grade of at least 4. Uncontrolled infection, other autoimmune disease, pregnancy or lactation led to exclusion. Orbital computed tomography and thyroid ultrasound, together with serum TRAb and thyroxine and clinical symptoms, were used for diagnoses.

Material for sequencing was blood. This receptor was obtained from a woman between 35 and 50 years old with Graves' ophthalmopathy. This chain uses TRBV7-2 with TRBJ1-1; D gene unclear. CDR3 nucleotides: TGTGCCAGCAGCTTAGAGGCGGGGTCTGAAGCTTTCTTT. It encodes CASSLEAGSEAFF.